This T cell receptor beta chain was recovered during a study of CD8 T cells in Susac syndrome. An input of about 0.5 to 1 ug of RNA was subjected to reverse transcription using random hexamers. The method of amplification for TCR beta CDR3 was immunoSEQ multiplex PCR, covering 54 Vbeta and 13 Jbeta. TCRdb re-derived calls from the immunoSEQ multiplex PCR reads in MiXCR, one entry per CDR3 protein. Here the sample spans 230,000 or so distinct CDR3 sequences, around 95% being singletons. Deletions cut 8 bases from V and 0 bases from J, with 14 bases between. This CDR3 region has 14 residues. Per the germline V gene, CDR1 is MNHEY and CDR2 is SVGAGI.

The TCR sequence derives from a human donor with multiple sclerosis. The chain combines TRBV6-5 with TRBJ2-7; no firm D call. What was sequenced was CD4+ T cells from PBMCs. CDR3: CASPPRIGSYEQYF. The DNA of the CDR3 is TGTGCCAGCCCCCCCCGAATAGGCTCCTACGAGCAGTACTTC.